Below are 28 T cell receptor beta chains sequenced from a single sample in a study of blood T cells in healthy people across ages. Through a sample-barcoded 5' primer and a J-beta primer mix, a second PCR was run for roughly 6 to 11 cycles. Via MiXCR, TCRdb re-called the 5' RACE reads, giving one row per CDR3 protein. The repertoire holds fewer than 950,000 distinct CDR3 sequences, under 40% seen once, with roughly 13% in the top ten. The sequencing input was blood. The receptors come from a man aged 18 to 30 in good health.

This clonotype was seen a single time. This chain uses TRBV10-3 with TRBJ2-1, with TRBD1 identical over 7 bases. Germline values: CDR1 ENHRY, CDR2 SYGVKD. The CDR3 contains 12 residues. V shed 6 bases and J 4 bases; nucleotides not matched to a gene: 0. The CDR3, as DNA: TGTGCCATCAGGGGACAGTACAATGAGCAGTTCTTC. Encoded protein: CAIRGQYNEQFF.

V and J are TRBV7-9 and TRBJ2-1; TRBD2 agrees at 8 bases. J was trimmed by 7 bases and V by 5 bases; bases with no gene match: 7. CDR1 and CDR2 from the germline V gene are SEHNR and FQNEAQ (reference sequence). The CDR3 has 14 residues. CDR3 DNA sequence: TGTGCCAGCAGCCCACGGACTAGCAGGAATGAGCAGTTCTTC. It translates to CASSPRTSRNEQFF.

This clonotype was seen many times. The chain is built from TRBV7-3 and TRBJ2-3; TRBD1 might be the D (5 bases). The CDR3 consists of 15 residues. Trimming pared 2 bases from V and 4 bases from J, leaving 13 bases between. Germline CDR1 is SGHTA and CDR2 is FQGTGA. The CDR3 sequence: CASSLQGAIADTQYF. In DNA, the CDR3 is TGTGCCAGCAGCTTACAAGGGGCGATCGCAGATACGCAGTATTTT. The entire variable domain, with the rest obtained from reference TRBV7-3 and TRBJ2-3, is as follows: GAGVSQTPSNKVTEKGKYVELRCDPISGHTALYWYRQSLGQGPEFLIYFQGTGAADDSGLPNDRFFAVRPEGSVSTLKIQRTERGDSAVYLCASSLQGAIADTQYFGPGTRLTVL.

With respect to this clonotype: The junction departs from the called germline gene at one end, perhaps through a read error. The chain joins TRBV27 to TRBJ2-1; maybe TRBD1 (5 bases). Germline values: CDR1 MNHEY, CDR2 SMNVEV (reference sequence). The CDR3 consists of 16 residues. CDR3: CASSFLGPQSNNKQFF. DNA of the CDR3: TGTGCCAGCAGTTTCTTGGGGCCCCAGTCCAACAATAAGCAGTTCTTC.

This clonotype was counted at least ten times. CDR3 loop: CASSSPGGLQETQYF. The CDR3 bases are TGTGCCAGCAGCTCGCCAGGCGGACTACAAGAGACCCAGTACTTC. This rearrangement joins TRBV7-2 to TRBJ2-5; tentative D call: TRBD2 (6 bases). Germline values: CDR1 SGHTA, CDR2 FQGNSA. This CDR3 has 15 amino acids. The V end was cut by 4 bases, the J end by 2 bases, with 14 bases between.

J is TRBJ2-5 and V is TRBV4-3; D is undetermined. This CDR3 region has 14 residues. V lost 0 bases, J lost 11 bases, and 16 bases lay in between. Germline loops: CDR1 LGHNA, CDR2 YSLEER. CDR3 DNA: TGCGCCAGCAGCCAAGATTACGAGGTAGGAGAGCAGTACTTC. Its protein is CASSQDYEVGEQYF.

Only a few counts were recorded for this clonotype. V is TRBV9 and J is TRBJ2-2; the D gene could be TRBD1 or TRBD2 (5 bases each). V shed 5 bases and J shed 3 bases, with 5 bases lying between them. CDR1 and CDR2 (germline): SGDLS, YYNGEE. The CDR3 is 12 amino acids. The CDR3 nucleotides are TGTGCCAGCAGGGGGGACACCGGGGAGCTGTTTTTT. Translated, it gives CASRGDTGELFF.

The CDR3 DNA follows: TGTGCCAGCAGTCCGGTGACAGTCTCAGGCTACACCTTC. Its translation is CASSPVTVSGYTF. The chain links TRBV3-1 to TRBJ1-2; a weak D match, TRBD1 (5 bases). This CDR3 region has 13 residues. CDR1 is LGHDT and CDR2 is YNNKEL in the germline V gene (reference sequence). Trimming removed 6 bases from V and 8 bases from J, with 16 bases in between.

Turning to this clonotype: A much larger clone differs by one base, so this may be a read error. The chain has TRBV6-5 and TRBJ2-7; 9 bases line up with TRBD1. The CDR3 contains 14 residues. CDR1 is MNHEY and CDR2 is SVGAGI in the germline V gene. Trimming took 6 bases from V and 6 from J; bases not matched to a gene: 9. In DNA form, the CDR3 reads TGTGCCAGCAGCCCTGGTGACAGGGGGTGCGAGCAGTACTTC. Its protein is CASSPGDRGCEQYF.

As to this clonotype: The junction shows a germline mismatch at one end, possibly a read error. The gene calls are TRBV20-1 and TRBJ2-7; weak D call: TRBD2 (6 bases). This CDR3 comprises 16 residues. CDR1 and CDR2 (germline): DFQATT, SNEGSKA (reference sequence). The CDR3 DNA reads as TGCAGTGCTAGGGTTACCGGGAGATATGGATCCTCCGAGCAGTACTTC. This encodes CSARVTGRYGSSEQYF.

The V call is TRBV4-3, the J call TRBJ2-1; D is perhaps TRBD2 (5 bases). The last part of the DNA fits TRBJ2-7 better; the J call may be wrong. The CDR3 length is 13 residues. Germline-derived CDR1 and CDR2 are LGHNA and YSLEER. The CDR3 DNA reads TGCGCCAGCAGCCACCCCGCCGGGAATGAGCAGTACTTC. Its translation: CASSHPAGNEQYF.

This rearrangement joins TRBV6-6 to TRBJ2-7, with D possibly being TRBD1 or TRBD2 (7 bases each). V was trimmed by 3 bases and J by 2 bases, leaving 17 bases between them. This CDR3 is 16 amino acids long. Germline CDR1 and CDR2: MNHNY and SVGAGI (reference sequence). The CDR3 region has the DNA TGTGCCAGCAGTTATAGGGGAGGGACAGTCACCTACGAGCAGTACTTC. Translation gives CASSYRGGTVTYEQYF.

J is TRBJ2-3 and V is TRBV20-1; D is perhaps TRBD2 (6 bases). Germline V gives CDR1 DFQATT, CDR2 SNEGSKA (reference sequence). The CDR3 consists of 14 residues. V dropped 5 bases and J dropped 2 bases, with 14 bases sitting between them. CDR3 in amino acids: CSAPGRLYTDTQYF. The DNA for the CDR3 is TGCAGTGCTCCTGGGAGGTTGTACACAGATACGCAGTATTTT.

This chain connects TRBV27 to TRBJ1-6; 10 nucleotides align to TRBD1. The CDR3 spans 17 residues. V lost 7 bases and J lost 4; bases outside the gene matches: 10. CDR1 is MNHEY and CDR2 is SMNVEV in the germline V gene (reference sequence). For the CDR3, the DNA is TGTGCCAGCACCGGGACAGGGGAACCCATTTATAATTCACCCCTCCACTTT. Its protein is CASTGTGEPIYNSPLHF.

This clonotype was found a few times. This CDR3 reads CASSLRGPGGTGELFF. The CDR3 DNA reads TGTGCCAGCAGCCTGAGAGGACCGGGGGGCACCGGGGAGCTGTTTTTT. The chain joins TRBV5-5 to TRBJ2-2; the match to TRBD2 covers 7 bases. The CDR3 length is 16 residues. From germline, CDR1 is SGHKS and CDR2 YYEKEE (reference sequence). V was pared by 4 bases and J by 4 bases, with 10 bases of the junction left unmatched.

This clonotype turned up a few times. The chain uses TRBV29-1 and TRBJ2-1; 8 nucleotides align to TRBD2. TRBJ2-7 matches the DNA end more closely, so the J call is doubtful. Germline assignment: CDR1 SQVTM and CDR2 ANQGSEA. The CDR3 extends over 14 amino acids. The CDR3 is CSVEEAGADNEQYF. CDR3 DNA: TGCAGCGTTGAAGAAGCGGGGGCCGACAATGAGCAGTACTTC.

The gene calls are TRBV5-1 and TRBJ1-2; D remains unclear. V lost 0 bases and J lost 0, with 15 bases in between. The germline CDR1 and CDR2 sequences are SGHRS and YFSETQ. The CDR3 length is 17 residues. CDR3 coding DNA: TGCGCCAGCAGCTTGGAGGGATTTTTACGTCCTAACTATGGCTACACCTTC. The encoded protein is CASSLEGFLRPNYGYTF.

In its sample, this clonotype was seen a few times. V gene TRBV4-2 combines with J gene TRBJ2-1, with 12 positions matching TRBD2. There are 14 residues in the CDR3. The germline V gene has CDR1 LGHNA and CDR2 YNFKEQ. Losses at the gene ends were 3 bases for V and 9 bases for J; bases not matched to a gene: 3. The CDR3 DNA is TGTGCCAGCAGCCAGGGACTAGCGGGCATTGAGCAGTTCTTC. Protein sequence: CASSQGLAGIEQFF.

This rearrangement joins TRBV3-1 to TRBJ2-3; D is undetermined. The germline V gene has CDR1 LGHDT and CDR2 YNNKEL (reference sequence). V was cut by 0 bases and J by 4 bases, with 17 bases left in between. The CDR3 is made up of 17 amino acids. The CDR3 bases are TGTGCCAGCAGCCAAGAGGTTACGCCCGGTTGGGCAGATACGCAGTATTTT. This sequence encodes CASSQEVTPGWADTQYF.

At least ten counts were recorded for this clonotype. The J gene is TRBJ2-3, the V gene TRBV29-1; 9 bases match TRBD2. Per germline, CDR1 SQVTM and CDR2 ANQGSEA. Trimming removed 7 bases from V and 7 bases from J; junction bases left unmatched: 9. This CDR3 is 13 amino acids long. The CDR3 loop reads CSAGERGVNTQYF. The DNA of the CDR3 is TGCAGCGCAGGGGAGCGGGGGGTCAATACGCAGTATTTT.

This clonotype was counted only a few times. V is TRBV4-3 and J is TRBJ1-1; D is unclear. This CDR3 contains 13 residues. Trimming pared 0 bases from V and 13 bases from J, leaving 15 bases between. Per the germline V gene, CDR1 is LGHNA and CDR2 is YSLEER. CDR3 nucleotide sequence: TGCGCCAGCAGCCAAGATACCGGGGTCTGGGGTTTCTTT. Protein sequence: CASSQDTGVWGFF.

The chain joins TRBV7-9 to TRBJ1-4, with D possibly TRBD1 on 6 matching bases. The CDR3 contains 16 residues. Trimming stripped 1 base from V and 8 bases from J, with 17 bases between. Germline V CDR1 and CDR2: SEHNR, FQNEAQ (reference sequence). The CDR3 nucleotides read TGTGCCAGCAGCTTAGATACAGGGTCCGAGGAGGAAAAACTGTTTTTT. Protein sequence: CASSLDTGSEEEKLFF.

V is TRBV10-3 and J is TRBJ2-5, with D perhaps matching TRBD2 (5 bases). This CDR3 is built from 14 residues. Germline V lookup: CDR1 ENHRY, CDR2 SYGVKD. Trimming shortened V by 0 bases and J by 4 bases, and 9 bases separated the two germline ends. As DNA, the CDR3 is TGTGCCATCAGTGAGTCGAGGCTAGCAGAGACCCAGTACTTC. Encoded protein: CAISESRLAETQYF.

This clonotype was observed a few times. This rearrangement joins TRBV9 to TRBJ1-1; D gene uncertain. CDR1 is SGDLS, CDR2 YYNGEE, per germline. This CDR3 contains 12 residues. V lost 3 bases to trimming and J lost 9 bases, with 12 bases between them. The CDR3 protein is CASSGPLGKAFF. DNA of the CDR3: TGTGCCAGCAGCGGACCCCTAGGGAAAGCTTTCTTT.

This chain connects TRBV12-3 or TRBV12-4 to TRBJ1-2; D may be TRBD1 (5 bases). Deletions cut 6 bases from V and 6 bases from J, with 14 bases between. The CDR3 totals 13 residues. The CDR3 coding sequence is TGTGCCAGCAGCCCCGCGGGGCGGAATGGCTACACCTTC. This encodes CASSPAGRNGYTF.

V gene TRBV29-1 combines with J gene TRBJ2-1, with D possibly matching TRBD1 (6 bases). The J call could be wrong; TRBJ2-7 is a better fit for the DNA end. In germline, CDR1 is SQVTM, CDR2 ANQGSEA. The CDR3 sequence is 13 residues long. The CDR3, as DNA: TGCAGCGTCTTCGACAGGACCTACAATGAGCAGTACTTC. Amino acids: CSVFDRTYNEQYF.

The CDR3 DNA reads TGTGCCAGCAGCGATAGCGGGGCATCCTACAATGAGCAGTTCTTC. Encoded protein: CASSDSGASYNEQFF. J is TRBJ2-1 and V is TRBV7-2; TRBD2 agrees at 8 bases. Germline V gene data show CDR1 as SGHTA and CDR2 as FQGNSA. V lost 5 bases, J lost 1 base, and 4 bases stayed unmatched. This CDR3 contains 15 residues.

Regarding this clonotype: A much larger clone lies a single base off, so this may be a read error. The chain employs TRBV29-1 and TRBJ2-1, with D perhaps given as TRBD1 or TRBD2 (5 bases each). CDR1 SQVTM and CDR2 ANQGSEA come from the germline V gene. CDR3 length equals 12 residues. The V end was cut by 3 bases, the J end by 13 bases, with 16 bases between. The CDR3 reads CSVEGREETQFF. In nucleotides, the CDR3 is TGCAGCGTTGAGGGACGCGAAGAGACCCAGTTCTTC.